Listed here are 8 T cell receptor beta chains from one sample, sequenced in a study of T-cell reconstitution after alpha-beta-depleted transplantation in children. The library targeted TCRbeta and was prepared with unique molecular identifiers. TCRdb itself ran the PCR reads through MiXCR, one entry per CDR3 protein. The sample consists of a few hundred thousand distinct CDR3 sequences, under 8.5% of them appearing once. The source material was PBMCs, sampled before TCRalphabeta/CD19-depleted stem cell transplant. These TCRs come from a boy aged 2 to 10 with acute lymphoblastic leukemia, due to receive a stem cell transplant.

This clonotype showed up many times. This rearrangement joins TRBV28 to TRBJ2-7; TRBD1 matches at 7 bases. J gave up 0 bases and V 2 bases, and 1 base lay outside the gene matches. The CDR3 is made up of 14 amino acids. Germline V gives CDR1 MDHEN, CDR2 SYDVKM. Here the CDR3 reads CASSLDRASYEQYF. Here the CDR3 DNA reads TGTGCCAGCAGTTTAGACAGGGCCTCCTACGAGCAGTACTTC.

This clonotype appeared many times. V and J are TRBV18 and TRBJ2-5; 7 nucleotides agree with TRBD1. V was clipped by 1 base and J by 5 bases; unmatched bases: 4. The CDR3 runs 14 residues. CDR1 KGHSH and CDR2 LQKENI come from the germline V gene. The CDR3 DNA reads TGTGCCAGCTCACCACGACAGGGATACGAGACCCAGTACTTC. Its translation: CASSPRQGYETQYF.

This clonotype has a count of ten or more. This rearrangement joins TRBV7-9 to TRBJ2-7; D remains unclear. This CDR3 comprises 12 residues. Between the trimmed V and J ends, which lost 1 base and 5 bases, there was a span of 6 bases. CDR1 and CDR2 from the germline V gene are SEHNR and FQNEAQ (reference sequence). This CDR3 is CASSLDRNEQYF. CDR3 sequence (DNA): TGTGCCAGCAGCTTAGACAGAAACGAGCAGTACTTC.

This clonotype was detected ten times or more. This sequence joins TRBV29-1 and TRBJ2-7, with 7 bases fitting TRBD1. Germline values: CDR1 SQVTM, CDR2 ANQGSEA. The trim removed 7 bases at V and 0 bases at J, leaving 6 bases unmatched. This CDR3 comprises 13 residues. CDR3 nucleotide sequence: TGCAGCGCCTCCAGGGACAGCTCCTACGAGCAGTACTTC. Translation: CSASRDSSYEQYF.

This clonotype was counted ten times or more. J is TRBJ2-1 and V is TRBV5-5; perhaps TRBD1 as D (5 bases). Trimming stripped 0 bases from V and 4 bases from J, with 14 bases between. The CDR3 runs 16 residues. The germline V gene encodes CDR1 SGHKS and CDR2 YYEKEE (reference sequence). CDR3 in DNA: TGTGCCAGCAGCTTGGCCGGCAGGGCCAATTACAATGAGCAGTTCTTC. Translated, it gives CASSLAGRANYNEQFF.

This clonotype came up many times. This chain links TRBV5-6 with TRBJ2-7; TRBD2 matches at 9 bases. Looked up from germline, CDR1 is SGHDT and CDR2 is YYEEEE. J was trimmed by 3 bases and V by 6 bases; bases with no gene match: 16. The CDR3 extends over 17 amino acids. CDR3 bases: TGTGCCAGCACCCTGGGGGGCTTAGCGGGGGTATACTACGAGCAGTACTTC. It specifies CASTLGGLAGVYYEQYF.

This clonotype was counted many times. The V gene is TRBV28, the J gene TRBJ1-1, with TRBD1 identical over 7 bases. V was pared by 4 bases and J by 4 bases, with 9 bases of the junction left unmatched. The CDR3 sequence is 15 residues long. Germline assignment: CDR1 MDHEN and CDR2 SYDVKM. The CDR3 DNA sequence: TGTGCCAGCAGTTCATACAGGGGTATGTTCACTGAAGCTTTCTTT. This encodes CASSSYRGMFTEAFF.

This clonotype was detected only a few times. This sequence joins TRBV7-2 and TRBJ2-1, with 8 bases identical to TRBD2. CDR1 and CDR2 from the germline V gene are SGHTA and FQGNSA. The CDR3 sequence is 16 residues long. V lost 7 bases, J lost 6 bases, and 14 bases stayed unmatched. The DNA for the CDR3 is TGTGCCAGCAACCCGGGAGGGGACGCGGTCGCCAATGAGCAGTTCTTC. Translated, it gives CASNPGGDAVANEQFF. The complete variable domain, with remaining parts taken from reference TRBV7-2 and TRBJ2-1, reads GAGVSQSPSNKVTEKGKDVELRCDPISGHTALYWYRQSLGQGLEFLIYFQGNSAPDKSGLPSDRFSAERTGGSVSTLTIQRTQQEDSAVYLCASNPGGDAVANEQFFGPGTRLTVL.